The next 32 T cell receptor beta chains were all read from a single sample in a study of blood T cell repertoires in COVID-19. The protocol was immunoSEQ multiplex PCR, while the TCRdb copy is restricted to in-frame clones and leaves out a portion. The sample lists roughly 280,000 clones; around 90% were seen once. The specimen was peripheral blood. The origin of the receptors is a woman between 45 and 65 years old who had recovered from COVID-19.

This clone has only a few counts. The rearrangement uses TRBV6-6 and TRBJ1-2, with 7 bases identical to TRBD1. The CDR3 consists of 12 residues. The junction had 5 bases not matched to a gene; V was cut back by 6 bases and J by 7 bases. Looked up from germline, CDR1 is MNHNY and CDR2 is SVGAGI (reference sequence). CDR3 in amino acids: CASSRQGSGYTF. The DNA for the CDR3 is TGTGCCAGCAGCCGACAGGGATCTGGCTACACCTTC.

The chain couples TRBV2 to TRBJ2-2; TRBD1 might be the D (5 bases). The CDR3 runs to 14 residues. CDR1 is SNHLY, CDR2 FYNNEI, per germline. Between the trimmed V and J ends, which lost 6 bases and 0 bases, there was a span of 8 bases. The CDR3 DNA is TGTGCCAGCAGGACAGAGTCGAACACCGGGGAGCTGTTTTTT. This codes for CASRTESNTGELFF.

This sequence joins TRBV5-1 and TRBJ1-1, with D possibly TRBD1 on 5 matching bases. Germline assignment: CDR1 SGHRS and CDR2 YFSETQ. Trimming shortened V by 0 bases and J by 1 base, and 7 bases separated the two germline ends. This CDR3 spans 14 amino acids. The CDR3 here is CASSLVQANTEAFF. The CDR3 nucleotides read TGCGCCAGCAGCTTGGTACAGGCGAACACTGAAGCTTTCTTT.

This clone was observed a few times. Other DNA sequences in this specimen translate into the identical CDR3. The chain links TRBV28 to TRBJ1-2, with 8 bases identical to TRBD1. Germline V CDR1 and CDR2: MDHEN, SYDVKM. CDR3 size: 14 residues. The V gene end was trimmed by 6 bases and the J gene end by 5 bases; junction bases not matched to a gene: 8. The CDR3 region is CASSSGTGRYGYTF. CDR3 in DNA: TGTGCCAGCAGCTCCGGGACAGGAAGGTATGGCTACACCTTC.

This sequence joins TRBV5-1 and TRBJ1-2, with D possibly TRBD1 on 6 matching bases. The CDR3 covers 13 residues. The germline V and J ends were trimmed by 0 bases and 8 bases, with 11 bases remaining between them. Germline loops: CDR1 SGHRS, CDR2 YFSETQ. The CDR3 region is CASSLAQGAGYTF. The CDR3 coding sequence is TGCGCCAGCAGCTTGGCACAGGGTGCCGGCTACACCTTC.

V usage is TRBV4-1 and J usage is TRBJ1-1; 7 bases fit TRBD1. The germline gives CDR1 MGHRA, CDR2 YSYEKL. This CDR3 has 15 residues. V lost 2 bases, J lost 6 bases, and 9 bases stayed unmatched. This CDR3 is CASSQRQGKFAEAFF. DNA of the CDR3: TGCGCCAGCAGCCAACGACAGGGAAAGTTTGCTGAAGCTTTCTTT.

The V and J genes are TRBV11-2 and TRBJ1-2; D gene ambiguous. The germline CDR1 and CDR2 sequences are SGHAT and FQNNGV. Trimming shortened V by 0 bases and J by 1 base, and 12 bases separated the two germline ends. This CDR3 spans 16 amino acids. This chain's CDR3 is CASSLDARDINYGYTF. The CDR3 nucleotides read TGTGCCAGCAGCTTAGATGCACGGGATATTAACTATGGCTACACCTTC.

This chain links TRBV4-1 with TRBJ2-4; D perhaps matches TRBD1 (6 bases). Germline V gene lookup returns CDR1 MGHRA and CDR2 YSYEKL. V dropped 2 bases and J dropped 9 bases, with 14 bases sitting between them. This CDR3 region has 14 residues. The CDR3 sequence is CASSQLQGTGIQYF. The CDR3 nucleotides read TGCGCCAGCAGCCAACTACAGGGTACGGGCATTCAGTACTTC.

This chain uses TRBV12-3 or TRBV12-4 with TRBJ1-4, with a weak D call TRBD1 (6 bases). The V end was cut by 6 bases, the J end by 9 bases, with 14 bases between. The CDR3 runs to 13 residues. The CDR3 DNA sequence: TGTGCCAGCAGACCGACACAGGGCCAAAAACTGTTTTTT. Amino acid sequence: CASRPTQGQKLFF.

V and J are TRBV9 and TRBJ2-1; possibly TRBD1 for D (5 bases). Germline V CDR1 and CDR2: SGDLS, YYNGEE. There are 14 residues in the CDR3. Trimming removed 0 bases from V and 8 bases from J, with 12 bases in between. CDR3: CASSVGGVFDEQFF. The DNA for the CDR3 is TGTGCCAGCAGCGTAGGGGGCGTCTTCGATGAGCAGTTCTTC.

The rearrangement joins TRBV7-9 to TRBJ1-5, with D tentatively TRBD1 (5 bases). V was clipped by 3 bases and J by 3 bases, with 9 bases between them. The CDR3 has 14 residues. The germline gives CDR1 SEHNR, CDR2 FQNEAQ (reference sequence). CDR3 loop: CASSFGTYNQPQHF. The DNA of the CDR3 is TGTGCCAGCAGCTTCGGGACTTACAATCAGCCCCAGCATTTT.

J is TRBJ2-1 and V is TRBV7-2; 10 nucleotides line up with TRBD2. The CDR3 runs 13 residues. Germline assignment: CDR1 SGHTA and CDR2 FQGNSA. Trimming removed 2 bases from V and 14 bases from J; junction bases left unmatched: 6. CDR3 DNA sequence: TGTGCCAGCAGCTTAACCCCCGGGACTAGCGAGTTCTTC. Protein: CASSLTPGTSEFF.

The V call is TRBV14, the J call TRBJ1-5, with unresolved D. V was shortened by 1 base and J by 5 bases, with 9 bases between the two germline ends. CDR1 SGHDN and CDR2 FVKESK come from the germline V gene. The CDR3 is made up of 14 amino acids. CDR3: CASSQGGGYQPQHF. CDR3 nucleotides: TGTGCCAGCAGCCAAGGCGGAGGATATCAGCCCCAGCATTTT. The full variable domain, its missing parts supplied by reference TRBV14 and TRBJ1-5, is EAGVTQFPSHSVIEKGQTVTLRCDPISGHDNLYWYRRVMGKEIKFLLHFVKESKQDESGMPNNRFLAERTGGTYSTLKVQPAELEDSGVYFCASSQGGGYQPQHFGDGTRLSIL.

The rearrangement links TRBV19 to TRBJ1-1; TRBD1 aligns across 8 bases. There are 13 residues in the CDR3. Germline lookup yields CDR1 LNHDA and CDR2 SQIVND (reference sequence). The junction had 9 bases not matched to a gene; V was cut back by 9 bases and J by 6 bases. In DNA, the CDR3 is TGTGCCAGCAAGTACCGGACAGGGTCTGAAGCTTTCTTT. This codes for CASKYRTGSEAFF.

This chain uses TRBV18 with TRBJ1-5; no firm D call. V shed 3 bases and J shed 3 bases, with 15 bases lying between them. CDR3 length: 16 residues. Per the germline V gene, CDR1 is KGHSH and CDR2 is LQKENI. In nucleotides, the CDR3 is TGTGCCAGCTCACCTCGAGCGCGCCAGTTCAATCAGCCCCAGCATTTT. Translation: CASSPRARQFNQPQHF.

The genes are TRBV12-3 or TRBV12-4 and TRBJ1-5; D is unresolved. Trimming left V 3 bases short and J 7 bases short, with 7 bases between. CDR3 length: 12 amino acids. Written as DNA, the CDR3 is TGTGCCAGCAGTTTGGGGAGCCAGCCCCAGCATTTT. Its protein product is CASSLGSQPQHF.

The chain carries TRBV6-2 or TRBV6-3 and TRBJ1-1; tentative D call: TRBD1 (5 bases). The V gene's germline CDR1 is MNHEY and CDR2 SVGEGT. This CDR3 comprises 13 residues. V was cut by 6 bases and J by 6 bases, with 14 bases left in between. CDR3 nucleotide sequence: TGTGCCAGCAGCTCTCCCAGGGTCGCTGAAGCTTTCTTT. This gives the protein CASSSPRVAEAFF.

The V and J genes are TRBV19 and TRBJ2-7; 7 nucleotides line up with TRBD2. The CDR3 is 13 amino acids. CDR1 and CDR2 (germline): LNHDA, SQIVND (reference sequence). V was clipped by 9 bases and J by 3 bases; unmatched bases: 8. CDR3 sequence: CARHRTRFYEQYF. For the CDR3, the DNA is TGTGCCAGGCATCGGACTAGATTCTACGAGCAGTACTTC.

J is TRBJ1-2 and V is TRBV11-2; D perhaps matches TRBD1 (5 bases). Deletions cut 5 bases from V and 4 bases from J, with 14 bases between. The germline V gene has CDR1 SGHAT and CDR2 FQNNGV. The CDR3 totals 14 residues. The CDR3 bases are TGTGCCAGCAGCCCCGGGGCGGGGGGCTATGGCTACACCTTC. It encodes CASSPGAGGYGYTF. Drawing the rest from reference TRBV11-2 and TRBJ1-2, the complete variable domain is EAGVAQSPRYKIIEKRQSVAFWCNPISGHATLYWYQQILGQGPKLLIQFQNNGVVDDSQLPKDRFSAERLKGVDSTLKIQPAKLEDSAVYLCASSPGAGGYGYTFGSGTRLTVV.

This rearrangement joins TRBV7-6 to TRBJ2-7; D remains unclear. Between the trimmed V and J ends, which lost 1 base and 0 bases, there was a span of 10 bases. Germline V gene sequence: CDR1 SGHVS, CDR2 FNYEAQ. The CDR3 sequence is 15 residues long. The CDR3 bases are TGTGCCAGCAGCTTAGAAGTGGCTCCCTCCTACGAGCAGTACTTC. It specifies CASSLEVAPSYEQYF.

This clone was counted once. This chain links TRBV2 with TRBJ1-1, with D perhaps TRBD1 (6 bases). V lost 6 bases, J lost 4 bases, and 18 bases lay in between. From germline, CDR1 is SNHLY and CDR2 FYNNEI. This CDR3 is built from 15 residues. The CDR3 DNA reads TGTGCCAGCAGGAAAGAAGAGGGGGTACCCACTGAAGCTTTCTTT. It translates to CASRKEEGVPTEAFF.

The chain uses TRBV19 and TRBJ1-2, with 9 bases fitting TRBD1. This CDR3 is built from 15 residues. Germline V gene lookup returns CDR1 LNHDA and CDR2 SQIVND (reference sequence). Trimming removed 1 base from V and 5 bases from J; junction bases left unmatched: 5. The CDR3 nucleotides read TGTGCCAGTAGTATAGCCTCGACAGGGGGATATGGCTACACCTTC. Residues: CASSIASTGGYGYTF.

The genes are TRBV5-4 and TRBJ2-3; TRBD2 matches 7 bases. The V gene end was trimmed by 1 base and the J gene end by 4 bases; junction bases not matched to a gene: 6. The CDR3 totals 15 residues. The germline V gene encodes CDR1 SGHNT and CDR2 YYREEE (reference sequence). The CDR3 DNA sequence: TGTGCCAGCAGCTTGCCCGGGAGGTCCTCAGATACGCAGTATTTT. This codes for CASSLPGRSSDTQYF.

The gene calls are TRBV21-1 and TRBJ1-2. TRBV21-1 is shown as a pseudogene. The CDR3 contains 13 residues. In DNA form, the CDR3 reads TGTGCCAGCAGCAAAGCAGGAGGGTATGGCTACACCTTC. This codes for CASSKAGGYGYTF.

With regard to this clone: The sample holds other DNA sequences that translate to the same CDR3. This chain uses TRBV27 with TRBJ1-2; TRBD1 aligns across 7 bases. The germline V gene has CDR1 MNHEY and CDR2 SMNVEV (reference sequence). The V segment lost 6 bases and the J segment 2 bases; nucleotides outside the gene matches: 3. This CDR3 is built from 13 residues. The CDR3 DNA sequence: TGTGCCAGCAGCCGGGACAGCAACTATGGCTACACCTTC. The encoded protein is CASSRDSNYGYTF.

The chain is built from TRBV6-5 and TRBJ1-1; TRBD1 might be the D (6 bases). Germline assignment: CDR1 MNHEY and CDR2 SVGAGI. V lost 7 bases to trimming and J lost 0 bases, with 12 bases between them. The CDR3 consists of 14 residues. This CDR3 is CASKGQLMNTEAFF. The CDR3 nucleotides are TGTGCCAGCAAAGGACAGTTAATGAACACTGAAGCTTTCTTT.

This chain joins TRBV5-1 and TRBJ1-4; 10 bases match TRBD1. CDR3 size: 13 residues. V shed 8 bases and J 7 bases; nucleotides not matched to a gene: 5. Germline CDR1 SGHRS, CDR2 YFSETQ. The CDR3 coding sequence is TGCGCCAGTGGACAGGGGGATCGTGAAAAACTGTTTTTT. Translated: CASGQGDREKLFF.

CDR3: CASSRNRETQYF. In nucleotides, the CDR3 is TGTGCCAGCAGCAGAAATAGAGAGACCCAGTACTTC. The chain recombines TRBV7-2 with TRBJ2-5; D not certain. The CDR3 runs to 12 residues. The germline V gene has CDR1 SGHTA and CDR2 FQGNSA. Trimming took off 5 bases at V and 4 bases at J, with 8 bases between the two ends.

The rearrangement joins TRBV6-5 to TRBJ1-2; 9 bases line up with TRBD1. The germline gives CDR1 MNHEY, CDR2 SVGAGI. This CDR3 comprises 12 residues. V dropped 2 bases and J dropped 13; count of bases not matched to a gene: 5. DNA for the CDR3: TGTGCCAGCAGTTACCGGACAGGGGCCCGCACCTTC. Its translation is CASSYRTGARTF.

The rearrangement joins TRBV4-1 to TRBJ1-1; 9 bases fit TRBD1. V lost 8 bases to trimming and J lost 4 bases; unmatched junction nucleotides: 8. CDR1 and CDR2 from the germline V gene are MGHRA and YSYEKL. CDR3 size: 14 residues. The CDR3 DNA reads TGCGCCAGCTGGACAGGGGTAGGTGGCACTGAAGCTTTCTTT. As protein: CASWTGVGGTEAFF.

The chain joins TRBV7-9 to TRBJ1-2; unclear D gene. The CDR3 length is 19 residues. Germline V gene data show CDR1 as SEHNR and CDR2 as FQNEAQ (reference sequence). Trimming took 6 bases from V and 8 from J, leaving 34 bases between them. CDR3 amino acids: CASSHPRQNLAVGLWGYTF. The CDR3 DNA sequence: TGTGCCAGCAGTCATCCGCGGCAGAACCTTGCCGTTGGACTATGGGGCTACACCTTC.

The chain couples TRBV7-9 to TRBJ2-7; 8 bases match TRBD2. The CDR3 sequence is 15 residues long. Germline V lookup: CDR1 SEHNR, CDR2 FQNEAQ (reference sequence). J was trimmed by 4 bases and V by 2 bases; bases with no gene match: 7. The CDR3 DNA reads TGTGCCAGCAGCTTAACGGGAGGGCATGGTTACGAGCAGTACTTC. This sequence encodes CASSLTGGHGYEQYF. Complete variable domain (other parts from reference TRBV7-9 and TRBJ2-7): DTGVSQNPRHKITKRGQNVTFRCDPISEHNRLYWYRQTLGQGPEFLTYFQNEAQLEKSRLLSDRFSAERPKGSFSTLEIQRTEQGDSAMYLCASSLTGGHGYEQYFGPGTRLTVT.